A single sample is the source of the 14 T cell receptor delta chains below, sequenced in a study of Vδ1+ human thymocytes. Study findings and constraints: In the thymus, TRG and TRD repertoires looked highly polyclonal with Gaussian CDR3 lengths.

Which antigens these TCRs recognize remains unknown. RNA was extracted from the cells and then reverse transcribed. Pooled V-gene forward primers with one constant-region reverse primer generated the CDR3 amplicons by multiplex PCR. TCRdb reapplied CATT to the multiplex PCR reads. There are 80,000 or so delta-chain clones in the sample; more than 30% occur only once, and about 0.24% lies in the top ten. The specimen was Vdelta1+ gamma-delta thymocytes from the thymus. Subset denoted: FACS-sorted CD3+ TCRalphabeta- TCRVdelta1+ TCRVdelta2- thymocytes. The receptor source for this set is a boy under three years old who had congenital heart surgery.

This clone appeared a few times. Other DNA sequences in the sample encode the same CDR3. This rearrangement joins TRDV1 to TRDJ1; D possibly corresponds to TRDD2 (6 bases). Germline V CDR1 and CDR2: TSWWSYY, QGS. The V end was cut by 0 bases, the J end by 10 bases, with 39 bases between. The CDR3 is 22 residues long. The CDR3 reads CALGELNGPPRTWGQVPIGLIF. The CDR3 DNA reads as TGTGCTCTTGGGGAACTTAACGGGCCGCCAAGGACATGGGGACAGGTTCCTATCGGACTCATCTTT.

This clone appeared once. The chain recombines TRDV1 with TRDJ1, with D possibly matching TRDD2 (6 bases). From germline, CDR1 is TSWWSYY and CDR2 QGS. This CDR3 region has 20 residues. Between the trimmed V and J ends, which lost 5 bases and 6 bases, there was a span of 34 bases. The CDR3 DNA sequence: TGTGCTCTTGGGAAGTCTAGTTTCCTAACGAAGAGTGGGAGCCGCCATAAACTCATCTTT. As protein: CALGKSSFLTKSGSRHKLIF.

This chain uses TRDV1 with TRDJ1, with 8 bases fitting TRDD3. The trim removed 0 bases at V and 2 bases at J, leaving 11 bases unmatched. This CDR3 is built from 18 residues. From germline, CDR1 is TSWWSYY and CDR2 QGS. The CDR3 DNA reads as TGTGCTCTTGGGGAACTTCCCACGAGGGGGATAAGGACCGATAAACTCATCTTT. Protein product: CALGELPTRGIRTDKLIF.

On this clone: This CDR3 is also generated by other DNA sequences in the sample. The rearrangement uses TRDV1 and TRDJ1, with 8 bases lining up with TRDD2. CDR3 length equals 20 residues. Germline lookup yields CDR1 TSWWSYY and CDR2 QGS. V lost 3 bases to trimming and J lost 0 bases; unmatched junction nucleotides: 18. CDR3 residues: CALGDLDTSYSTGNTDKLIF. The CDR3 DNA sequence: TGTGCTCTTGGGGACCTCGACACTTCCTACTCGACTGGAAACACCGATAAACTCATCTTT.

This clone appeared a few times. At the DNA level, this CDR3 is encoded by other sequences in the same sample as well. J is TRDJ1 and V is TRDV1; D is unclear. Germline V gene data show CDR1 as TSWWSYY and CDR2 as QGS. The CDR3 has 16 amino acids. V was shortened by 1 base and J by 0 bases, with 12 bases between the two germline ends. The CDR3 DNA reads TGTGCTCTTGGGGAACGATGGAGAGGCCACACCGATAAACTCATCTTT. Amino acid sequence: CALGERWRGHTDKLIF.

This rearrangement joins TRDV2 to TRDJ1, with D possibly matching TRDD3 (5 bases). Germline CDR1 GEAIGNYY, CDR2 EKD. The germline V and J ends were trimmed by 9 bases and 3 bases, with 13 bases remaining between them. The CDR3 contains 12 residues. Written as DNA, the CDR3 is TGTGCCACTTTGGGGTCCCCCGATAAACTCATCTTT. It specifies CATLGSPDKLIF.

This clone appeared a few times. The chain joins TRDV1 to TRDJ1; TRDD2 matches 9 bases. The trim removed 3 bases at V and 1 base at J, leaving 24 bases unmatched. Germline V gene sequence: CDR1 TSWWSYY, CDR2 QGS. The CDR3 has 22 amino acids. The CDR3, as DNA: TGTGCTCTTGGGGAGGGGGCCTTCCTACCAGACTATGGCGGGTGTCCCACCGATAAACTCATCTTT. The encoded protein is CALGEGAFLPDYGGCPTDKLIF.

This clone has just a few counts. A junction boundary mismatches the germline segment, possibly from a read error. The chain links TRDV1 to TRDJ1; 13 positions agree with TRDD3. The CDR3 totals 19 residues. The germline gives CDR1 TSWWSYY, CDR2 QGS. The CDR3 DNA reads TGTGCTCTTGAGGAACTCTCCTACTGGGGGATACGCCACACCGATAAACTCATCTTT. It codes for CALEELSYWGIRHTDKLIF.

By sample share, this clone is medium-sized. The rearrangement uses TRDV2 and TRDJ1, with 10 bases fitting TRDD3. Germline V gives CDR1 GEAIGNYY, CDR2 EKD. The CDR3 loop spans 15 amino acids. Trimming cost V 5 bases and J 2 bases; bases outside gene matches: 7. The CDR3, as DNA: TGTGCCTGTGTTCGACTGGGGGATTCTACCGATAAACTCATCTTT. This translates into CACVRLGDSTDKLIF.

The J gene is TRDJ1, the V gene TRDV1, with a tentative D call TRDD2 (6 bases). Germline CDR1 and CDR2: TSWWSYY and QGS. Trimming pared 4 bases from V and 0 bases from J, leaving 39 bases between. CDR3 size: 24 residues. CDR3 sequence reads: CALGGKAFIFPDPFQPQYTDKLIF. The CDR3 DNA is TGTGCTCTTGGGGGAAAGGCCTTTATTTTTCCCGATCCCTTCCAACCCCAGTACACCGATAAACTCATCTTT.

The chain recombines TRDV1 with TRDJ1, with 10 bases aligning to TRDD3. V gave up 2 bases and J gave up 0 bases; unmatched junction bases: 27. The CDR3 is 24 amino acids. Germline loops: CDR1 TSWWSYY, CDR2 QGS. CDR3 residues: CALGEAYPRAGHWGIDGYTDKLIF. The DNA for the CDR3 is TGTGCTCTTGGGGAAGCGTACCCCCGGGCGGGTCACTGGGGGATTGACGGATACACCGATAAACTCATCTTT.

This chain connects TRDV1 to TRDJ1, with 12 bases fitting TRDD3. Germline V gene sequence: CDR1 TSWWSYY, CDR2 QGS. The CDR3 runs 26 residues. Trimming took 2 bases from V and 0 from J; bases not matched to a gene: 31. CDR3 sequence: CALGEEGMGRTYVITGGYTYTDKLIF. CDR3 bases: TGTGCTCTTGGGGAAGAGGGGATGGGCCGGACCTACGTTATAACTGGGGGATACACCTACACCGATAAACTCATCTTT.

With respect to this clone: One end of the junction varies from germline; a read error may be responsible. The chain carries TRDV1 and TRDJ1; 9 nucleotides agree with TRDD2. The CDR3 is 16 amino acids. Germline loops: CDR1 TSWWSYY, CDR2 QGS. The CDR3 is CALGGPSYLITDKLIF. The CDR3 bases are TGTGCTCTTGGGGGTCCTTCCTACTTAATAACCGACAAACTCATCTTT.

Only a few counts were recorded for this clone. The chain couples TRDV1 to TRDJ1, with 9 bases identical to TRDD2. The CDR3 has 22 residues. Unmatched junction bases numbered 23, after V lost 2 bases and J lost 1 base. The germline V gene has CDR1 TSWWSYY and CDR2 QGS. Here the CDR3 reads CALGEGSLAFLRPWGSTDKLIF. The CDR3 coding sequence is TGTGCTCTTGGGGAAGGAAGTCTGGCCTTCCTACGGCCTTGGGGGTCCACCGATAAACTCATCTTT.